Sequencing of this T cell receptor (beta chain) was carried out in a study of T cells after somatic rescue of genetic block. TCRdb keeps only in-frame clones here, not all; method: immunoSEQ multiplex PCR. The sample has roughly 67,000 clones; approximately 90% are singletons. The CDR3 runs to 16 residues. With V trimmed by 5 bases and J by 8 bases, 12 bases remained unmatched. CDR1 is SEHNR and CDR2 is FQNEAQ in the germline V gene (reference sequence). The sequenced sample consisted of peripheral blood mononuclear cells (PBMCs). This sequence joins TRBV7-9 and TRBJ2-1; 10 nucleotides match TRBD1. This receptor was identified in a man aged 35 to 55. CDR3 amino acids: CASSQTFRDRGYEQFF. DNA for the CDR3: TGTGCCAGCAGCCAAACCTTCCGGGACAGGGGTTATGAGCAGTTCTTC.